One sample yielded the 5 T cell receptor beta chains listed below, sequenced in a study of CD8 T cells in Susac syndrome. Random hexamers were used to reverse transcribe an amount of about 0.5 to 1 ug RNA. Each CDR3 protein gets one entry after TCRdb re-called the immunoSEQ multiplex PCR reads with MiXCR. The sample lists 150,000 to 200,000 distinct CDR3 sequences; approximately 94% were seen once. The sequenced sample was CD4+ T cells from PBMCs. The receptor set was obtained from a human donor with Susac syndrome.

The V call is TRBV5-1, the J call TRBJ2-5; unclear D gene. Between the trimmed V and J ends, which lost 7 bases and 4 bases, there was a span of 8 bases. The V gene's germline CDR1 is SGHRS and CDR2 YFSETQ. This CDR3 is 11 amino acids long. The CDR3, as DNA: TGCGCCAGCGGCCAATCAGAGACCCAGTACTTC. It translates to CASGQSETQYF. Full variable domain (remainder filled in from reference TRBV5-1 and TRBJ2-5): KAGVTQTPRYLIKTRGQQVTLSCSPISGHRSVSWYQQTPGQGLQFLFEYFSETQRNKGNFPGRFSGRQFSNSRSEMNVSTLELGDSALYLCASGQSETQYFGPGTRLLVL.

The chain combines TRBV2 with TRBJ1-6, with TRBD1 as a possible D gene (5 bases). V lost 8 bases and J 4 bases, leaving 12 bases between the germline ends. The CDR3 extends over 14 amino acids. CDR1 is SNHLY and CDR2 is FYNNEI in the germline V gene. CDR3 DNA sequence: TGTGCCAGCCGGGGACCGCCTTATAATTCACCCCTCCACTTT. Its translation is CASRGPPYNSPLHF.

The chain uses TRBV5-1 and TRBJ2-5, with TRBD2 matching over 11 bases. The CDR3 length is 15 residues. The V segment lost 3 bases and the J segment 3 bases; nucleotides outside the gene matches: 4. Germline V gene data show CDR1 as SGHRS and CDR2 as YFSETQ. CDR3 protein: CASSSLAGGEETQYF. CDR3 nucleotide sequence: TGCGCCAGCAGCTCCCTAGCGGGGGGCGAAGAGACCCAGTACTTC.

Written as DNA, the CDR3 is TGCAGTGCTATAGGACAACAAGAGACCCAGTACTTC. Translating it yields CSAIGQQETQYF. J is TRBJ2-5 and V is TRBV20-1, with D perhaps matching TRBD1 (5 bases). Germline loops: CDR1 DFQATT, CDR2 SNEGSKA (reference sequence). V shed 4 bases and J shed 2 bases, with 8 bases lying between them. This CDR3 has 12 amino acids.

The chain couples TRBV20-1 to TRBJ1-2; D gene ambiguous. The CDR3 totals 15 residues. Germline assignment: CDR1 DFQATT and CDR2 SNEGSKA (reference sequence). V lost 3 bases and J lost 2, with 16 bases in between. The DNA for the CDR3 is TGCAGTGCTAGTCGGGATAGTAACTCCAACTATGGCTACACCTTC. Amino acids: CSASRDSNSNYGYTF.